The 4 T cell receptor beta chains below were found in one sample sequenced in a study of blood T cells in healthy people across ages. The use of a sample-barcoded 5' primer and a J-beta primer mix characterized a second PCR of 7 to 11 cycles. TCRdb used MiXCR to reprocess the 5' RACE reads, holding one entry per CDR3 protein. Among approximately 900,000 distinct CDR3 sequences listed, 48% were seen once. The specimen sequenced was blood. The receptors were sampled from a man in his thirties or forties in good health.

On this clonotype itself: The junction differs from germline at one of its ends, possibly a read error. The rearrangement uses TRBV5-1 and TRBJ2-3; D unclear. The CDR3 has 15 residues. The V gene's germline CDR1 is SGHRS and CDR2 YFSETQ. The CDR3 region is CANSLDGTNTDTQYF. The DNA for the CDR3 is TGCGCCAACAGCTTGGACGGAACAAACACAGATACGCAGTATTTT.

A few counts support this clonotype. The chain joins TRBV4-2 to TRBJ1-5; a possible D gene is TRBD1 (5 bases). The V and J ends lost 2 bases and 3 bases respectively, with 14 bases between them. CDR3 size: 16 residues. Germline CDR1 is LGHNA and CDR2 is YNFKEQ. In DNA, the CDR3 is TGTGCCAGCAGCCAATTTCCGACAGAAAACAATCAGCCCCAGCATTTT. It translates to CASSQFPTENNQPQHF.

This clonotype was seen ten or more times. The CDR3 region has the DNA TGCGCCAGCAGCCAAGTATCGGGAAATCAGCCCCAGCATTTT. It codes for CASSQVSGNQPQHF. The gene calls are TRBV4-1 and TRBJ1-5; D gene uncertain. CDR3 length equals 14 residues. The V gene lost 1 base and the J gene lost 4 bases, with 8 bases spanning the gap. Per germline, CDR1 MGHRA and CDR2 YSYEKL.

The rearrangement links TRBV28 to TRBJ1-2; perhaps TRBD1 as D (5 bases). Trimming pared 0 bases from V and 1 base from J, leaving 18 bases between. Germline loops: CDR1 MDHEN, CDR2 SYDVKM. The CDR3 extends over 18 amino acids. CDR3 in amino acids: CASSLWGGSATLNYGYTF. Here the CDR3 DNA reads TGTGCCAGCAGTTTATGGGGGGGGTCGGCAACTCTTAACTATGGCTACACCTTC.